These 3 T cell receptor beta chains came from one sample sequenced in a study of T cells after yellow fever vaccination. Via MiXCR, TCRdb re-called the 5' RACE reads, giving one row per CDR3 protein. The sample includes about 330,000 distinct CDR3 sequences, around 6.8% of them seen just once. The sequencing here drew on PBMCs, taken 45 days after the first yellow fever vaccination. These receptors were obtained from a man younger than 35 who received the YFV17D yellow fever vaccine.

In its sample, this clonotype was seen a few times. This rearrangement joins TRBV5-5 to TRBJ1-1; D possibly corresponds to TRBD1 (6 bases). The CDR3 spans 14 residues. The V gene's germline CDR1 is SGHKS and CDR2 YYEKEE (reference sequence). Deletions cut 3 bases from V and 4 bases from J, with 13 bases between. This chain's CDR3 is CASSSLRGRTEAFF. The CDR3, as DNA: TGTGCCAGCAGCTCTCTACGGGGGCGCACTGAAGCTTTCTTT.

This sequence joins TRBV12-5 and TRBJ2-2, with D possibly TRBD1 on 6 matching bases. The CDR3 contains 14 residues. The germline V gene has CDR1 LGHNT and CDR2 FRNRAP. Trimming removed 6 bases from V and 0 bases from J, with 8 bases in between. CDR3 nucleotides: TGTGCTAGTGGCCGGGACACGAACACCGGGGAGCTGTTTTTT. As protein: CASGRDTNTGELFF. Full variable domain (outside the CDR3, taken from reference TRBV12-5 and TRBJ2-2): DARVTQTPRHKVTEMGQEVTMRCQPILGHNTVFWYRQTMMQGLELLAYFRNRAPLDDSGMPKDRFSAEMPDATLATLKIQPSEPRDSAVYFCASGRDTNTGELFFGEGSRLTVL.

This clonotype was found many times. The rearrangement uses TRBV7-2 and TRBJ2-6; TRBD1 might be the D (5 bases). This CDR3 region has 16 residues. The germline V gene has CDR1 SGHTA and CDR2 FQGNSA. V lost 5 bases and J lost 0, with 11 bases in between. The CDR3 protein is CASSLRQHSGANVLTF. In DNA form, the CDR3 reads TGTGCCAGCAGCCTAAGACAGCACTCTGGGGCCAACGTCCTGACTTTC.